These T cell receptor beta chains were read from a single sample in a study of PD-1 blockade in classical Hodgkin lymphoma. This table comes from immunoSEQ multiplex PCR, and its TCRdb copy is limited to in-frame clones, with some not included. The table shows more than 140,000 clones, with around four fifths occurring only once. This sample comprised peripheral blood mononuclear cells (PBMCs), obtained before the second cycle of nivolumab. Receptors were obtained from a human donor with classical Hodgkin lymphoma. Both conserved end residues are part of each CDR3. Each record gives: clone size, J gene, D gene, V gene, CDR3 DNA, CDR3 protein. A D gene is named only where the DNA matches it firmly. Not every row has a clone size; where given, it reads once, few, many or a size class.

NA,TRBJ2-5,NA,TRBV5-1,TGCGCCAGCAGCTTGGTAGACAGCCAAGAGACCCAGTACTTC,CASSLVDSQETQYF
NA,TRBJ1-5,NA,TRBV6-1,TGTGCCAGCAGTGACGTCAGGGATAGCAATCAGCCCCAGCATTTT,CASSDVRDSNQPQHF
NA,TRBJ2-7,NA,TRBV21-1,TGTGCCAGCAGCGGACCGGGACAGGGGATTAAGGAGCAGTACTTC,CASSGPGQGIKEQYF
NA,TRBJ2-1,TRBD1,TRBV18,TGTGCCAGCTCACCTGCGACAGGGTCCTTTTACAATGAGCAGTTCTTC,CASSPATGSFYNEQFF
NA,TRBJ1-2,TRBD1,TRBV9,TGTGCCAGCAGCGTAGGACCAGGGGGTGGCTACACCTTC,CASSVGPGGGYTF
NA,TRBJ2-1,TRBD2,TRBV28,TGTGCCAGCAGTGGGGCTAGCGGGAGAAACAATGAGCAGTTCTTC,CASSGASGRNNEQFF
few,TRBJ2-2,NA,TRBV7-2,TGTGCCAGCAGTTCACAGGGAGCAATCGGGGAGCTGTTTTTT,CASSSQGAIGELFF
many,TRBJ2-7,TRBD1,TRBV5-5,TGTGCCAGCAGCAAGGGACAGGGGTCCTACGAGCAGTACTTC,CASSKGQGSYEQYF
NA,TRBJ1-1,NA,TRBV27,TGTGCCAGCAGTTTACTAATGGGGGGGAGCACTGAAGCTTTCTTT,CASSLLMGGSTEAFF
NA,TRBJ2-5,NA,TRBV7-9,TGTGCCAGCAGCCGGATCAGGATTGAAGAGACCCAGTACTTC,CASSRIRIEETQYF
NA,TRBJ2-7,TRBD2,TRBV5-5,TGTGCCAGCAGCCTCGATGCTAGCGGGGTTTTACGCGGGCAGTACTTC,CASSLDASGVLRGQYF
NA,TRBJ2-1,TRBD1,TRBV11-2,TGTGCCAGCAGCCGGACAGGGGATACCTACAATGAGCAGTTCTTC,CASSRTGDTYNEQFF
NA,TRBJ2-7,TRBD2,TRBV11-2,TGTGCCAGCAGCCTGACTAGCGCGAGCTCCTACGAGCAGTACTTC,CASSLTSASSYEQYF
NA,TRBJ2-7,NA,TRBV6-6,TGTGCCAGCAGGTCGAGGACTTTTCCCTACGAGCAGTACTTC,CASRSRTFPYEQYF
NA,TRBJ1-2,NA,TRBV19,TGTGCCAGTAGTATGTCAGGAAACTATGGCTACACCTTC,CASSMSGNYGYTF
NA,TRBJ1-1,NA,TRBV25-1,TGTGCCAGCAGTGCGACTCGGACACTAATAGGCACTGAAGCTTTCTTT,CASSATRTLIGTEAFF
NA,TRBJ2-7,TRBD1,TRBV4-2,TGTGCCAGCAGCCAAGATTACGGTGGGTCGACAGGGGGGTTCTACGAGCAGTACTTC,CASSQDYGGSTGGFYEQYF
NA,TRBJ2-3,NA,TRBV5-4,TGTGCCAGCAGGGCACTCGGGGCCGCAACAGATACGCAGTATTTT,CASRALGAATDTQYF
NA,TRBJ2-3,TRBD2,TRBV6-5,TGTGCCAGCACCAACGGGGGGAGGGGCACAGATACGCAGTATTTT,CASTNGGRGTDTQYF
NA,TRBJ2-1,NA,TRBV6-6,TGTGCCAGCAGCCCTCACAATGAGCAGTTCTTC,CASSPHNEQFF
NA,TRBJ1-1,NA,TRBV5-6,TGTGCCAGCAGCTTGGAGCGGGGAGGAGAGTTAGCTTTCTTT,CASSLERGGELAFF
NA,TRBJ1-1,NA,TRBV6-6,TGTGCCAGCAGGGGGGGGATATTGAACACTGAAGCTTTCTTT,CASRGGILNTEAFF
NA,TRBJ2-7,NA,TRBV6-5,TGTGCCAGCATACGTCTGTACGAGCAGTACTTC,CASIRLYEQYF
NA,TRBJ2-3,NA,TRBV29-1,TGCAGCGTTTACTACGAGGACACAGATACGCAGTATTTT,CSVYYEDTDTQYF
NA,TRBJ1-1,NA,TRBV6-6,TGTGCCAGCAGTTACAGGGAGGGGGACACTGAAGCTTTCTTT,CASSYREGDTEAFF
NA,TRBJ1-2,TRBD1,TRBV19,TGTGCCAGTAGCAGGGGACAGGGGTTCCCTACGATTTTAGGCTACACCTTC,CASSRGQGFPTILGYTF
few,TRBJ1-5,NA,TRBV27,TGTGCCAGCAGTTTATCCGGGTTGAGCAATCAGCCCCAGCATTTT,CASSLSGLSNQPQHF
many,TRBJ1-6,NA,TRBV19,TGTGCCAGTAGTATAGATGTCGACGTCGGTAATTCACCCCTCCACTTT,CASSIDVDVGNSPLHF
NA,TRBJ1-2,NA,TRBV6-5,TGTGCCAGCAGTTACTCGGGGGGGGGAGCTGATGGCTACACCTTC,CASSYSGGGADGYTF
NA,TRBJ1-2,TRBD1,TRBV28,TGTGCCAGCAGTCCGGGACAGGGTGGCTATGGCTACACCTTC,CASSPGQGGYGYTF
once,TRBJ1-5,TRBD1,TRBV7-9,TGTGCCAGCAGCTCGGCGGGACAGGGGAGCCAGCCCCAGCATTTT,CASSSAGQGSQPQHF
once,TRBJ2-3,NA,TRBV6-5,TGTGCCAGCATGGAGAACTTCCTTAGCACAGATACGCAGTATTTT,CASMENFLSTDTQYF
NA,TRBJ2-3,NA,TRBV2,TGTGCCAGCAGTGCCGAAGATACGCAGTATTTT,CASSAEDTQYF
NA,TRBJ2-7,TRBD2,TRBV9,TGTGCCAGCAGCGTAGGGGGGGGTCCCTTAAGGGGATTCGAGCAGTACTTC,CASSVGGGPLRGFEQYF
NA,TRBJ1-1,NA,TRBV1,TGCACCAGCAGCCTCCCTGAAGCTTTCTTT,CTSSLPEAFF
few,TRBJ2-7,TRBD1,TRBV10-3,TGTGCCATCAGTGAGTCCGGGACAGCGTACGAGCAGTACTTC,CAISESGTAYEQYF
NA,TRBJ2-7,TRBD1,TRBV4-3,TGCGCCAGCAGCCAAGATCTAGTGGGACAGGGCACCTACGAGCAGTACTTC,CASSQDLVGQGTYEQYF
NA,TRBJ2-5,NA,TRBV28,TGTGCCAGCAGTTTATCACAAGAGACCCAGTACTTC,CASSLSQETQYF
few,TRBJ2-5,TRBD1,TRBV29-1,TGCAGCGTTGCTAGTGGGACAGGGGGCGCGGAGACCCAGTACTTC,CSVASGTGGAETQYF
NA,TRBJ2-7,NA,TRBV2,TGTGCCAGCGAACCAGGAGACTCCTACGAGCAGTACTTC,CASEPGDSYEQYF
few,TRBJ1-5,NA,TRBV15,TGTGCCACCAGCAGCGACAGGATGTATAGCAATCAGCCCCAGCATTTT,CATSSDRMYSNQPQHF
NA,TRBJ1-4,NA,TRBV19,TGTGCCAGTAGGGGAGGGCTGAGTGAAAAACTGTTTTTT,CASRGGLSEKLFF
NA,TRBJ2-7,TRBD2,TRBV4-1,TGCGCCAGCAGCCAGAGGCCCTCAGGGACTAGCGGGAGAATAGGCGACGAGCAGTACTTC,CASSQRPSGTSGRIGDEQYF
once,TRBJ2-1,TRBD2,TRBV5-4,TGTGCCAGCAGCCGACCGGGACTAGCGGGGGGGCCGTTGTTCTTC,CASSRPGLAGGPLFF
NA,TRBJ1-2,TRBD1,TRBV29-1,TGCAGCGCCGGGGGACAGTACTATGGCTACACCTTC,CSAGGQYYGYTF
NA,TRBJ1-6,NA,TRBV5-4,TGTGCCAGCAGCTTGGGACAGCCTAGACTATTCCCCCTCCACTTT,CASSLGQPRLFPLHF
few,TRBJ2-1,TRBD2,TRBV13,TGTGCCAGCAGCTTAGGGCTAGCGGGGGCTTCCTACAATGAGCAGTTCTTC,CASSLGLAGASYNEQFF
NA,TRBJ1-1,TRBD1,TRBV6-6,TGTGCCAGCAGTCTTCGGACAGGGGGAGGCACTGAAGCTTTCTTT,CASSLRTGGGTEAFF
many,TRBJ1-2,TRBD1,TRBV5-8,TGTGCCAGCAGCTTCCTTTTCGGGACAGCAGTAGTTGATGGCTACACCTTC,CASSFLFGTAVVDGYTF
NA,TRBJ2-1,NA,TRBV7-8,TGTGCCAGCAGCTTAGCGAGGGGGCGGGGCAATGAGCAGTTCTTC,CASSLARGRGNEQFF
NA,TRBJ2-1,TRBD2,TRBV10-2,TGCGCCAGCCACGGACTAGCGGGTTCCTACAATGAGCAGTTCTTC,CASHGLAGSYNEQFF
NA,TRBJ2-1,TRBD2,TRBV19,TGTGCCAGTAGTCCCCCTAGCGGGCGCTCCTACAATGAGCAGTTCTTC,CASSPPSGRSYNEQFF
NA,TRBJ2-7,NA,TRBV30,TGTGCCTGGAGTGAGAACCCCACCTACGAGCAGTACTTC,CAWSENPTYEQYF